Reported below is one TCR beta chain. The antigen is not known. The sample originates from a study of blood T cells in healthy people across ages. General study findings and limits: Both naive CD4+ cell counts and diversity were greater in long-lived donors than in aged donors. The unsorted PBMCs prevented any conclusive comparison of naive versus antigen-experienced cells.

The V end lost 4 bases, the J end lost 2 bases, and 15 bases lay between the germline ends. Germline V CDR1 and CDR2: SGHRS, YFSETQ. The CDR3 consists of 15 residues. Samples each yielded at least 6 micrograms of total RNA. Alongside a J-beta primer mix, a sample-barcoded 5' primer served in a second PCR lasting about 7 to 12 cycles. Using its own MiXCR run on the 5' RACE reads, TCRdb lists one record per CDR3 protein. The sample lists 850,000 to 1,300,000 distinct CDR3 sequences, 40% to 45% seen once, with 15% to 20% in the top ten. Sequenced sample: blood. The chain has TRBV5-1 and TRBJ2-5, with unresolved D. This TCR was recovered from a woman between 55 and 75 years old in good health. The CDR3 reads CASSQDRATQETQYF. CDR3 DNA: TGCGCCAGCAGCCAAGATCGGGCAACTCAAGAGACCCAGTACTTC.